The T cell receptor (beta chain) described here comes from a study of T cell responses to AZD1222 COVID-19 vaccine. Study summary: Pooled samples include second doses given at about 4 or 12 weeks.

CDR1 and CDR2 (germline): SGHRS, YFSETQ. The CDR3 totals 14 residues. Trimming took off 0 bases at V and 4 bases at J, with 8 bases between the two ends. Study results and limitations: A rise in Spike-specific TCR breadth and depth followed two AZD1222 doses. White British ancestry dominated among donors, who included more females, and clonal diversity was possibly underestimated. Spike-wide vaccine-associated CD4 TCRs dominated at 160-218 and 743-854.

Sequenced by immunoSEQ multiplex PCR; TCRdb stores in-frame clones only, minus some. The data show some 100,000 clones, approximately 90% seen once. Comment on this clone: The antigen is unknown.

The chain uses TRBV5-1 and TRBJ1-3, with D possibly matching TRBD1 (6 bases). This sample comprised peripheral blood, obtained on day 0 of AZD1222 vaccination. This clonotype originated in an adult in good health. The CDR3 sequence: CASSLAGAGNTIYF. For the CDR3, the DNA is TGCGCCAGCAGCTTGGCAGGGGCCGGAAACACCATATATTTT.